This entry lists 28 T cell receptor beta chains sequenced from one sample in a study of blood T cell repertoires in COVID-19. The data were produced by immunoSEQ multiplex PCR, yet TCRdb's version contains in-frame clones alone and is incomplete. The sample includes about 380,000 clones, approximately 90% of them seen just once. Specimen: PBMCs or T cells enriched from blood (not recorded which). The receptors stem from a woman younger than 30 who had recovered from COVID-19.

V usage is TRBV2 and J usage is TRBJ1-5; no clear D gene. This CDR3 comprises 15 residues. From germline, CDR1 is SNHLY and CDR2 FYNNEI. V lost 1 base, J lost 0 bases, and 7 bases lay in between. CDR3 region: CASSEVRYSNQPQHF. CDR3 coding DNA: TGTGCCAGCAGTGAAGTGAGATATAGCAATCAGCCCCAGCATTTT.

The rearrangement uses TRBV7-2 and TRBJ2-4; 8 bases are a match to TRBD2. Looked up from germline, CDR1 is SGHTA and CDR2 is FQGNSA. V trimming: 6 bases; J trimming: 7 bases; junction bases outside the gene matches: 11. The CDR3 is 15 amino acids. The chain's CDR3 is CASSPVGSGGNIQYF. As DNA, the CDR3 is TGTGCCAGCAGTCCCGTGGGGTCGGGGGGGAACATTCAGTACTTC.

The chain combines TRBV4-1 with TRBJ1-1; 7 bases map to TRBD1. V trimming: 4 bases; J trimming: 0 bases; junction bases outside the gene matches: 8. From germline, CDR1 is MGHRA and CDR2 YSYEKL. This CDR3 region has 16 residues. The CDR3 loop is CASSPSTGVVNTEAFF. CDR3 DNA sequence: TGCGCCAGCAGCCCTTCAACAGGGGTTGTGAACACTGAAGCTTTCTTT.

The CDR3: CASSSRLGPSPLHF. The CDR3 nucleotides read TGTGCCAGCAGCTCCCGACTAGGCCCCTCACCCCTCCACTTT. This chain joins TRBV5-6 and TRBJ1-6; D is unresolved. The CDR3 is 14 amino acids. The germline gives CDR1 SGHDT, CDR2 YYEEEE. Trimming removed 3 bases at V and 10 bases at J, with 14 bases between.

V and J are TRBV6-5 and TRBJ1-6; 7 nucleotides match TRBD1. The germline V gene encodes CDR1 MNHEY and CDR2 SVGAGI. This CDR3 region has 15 residues. V lost 4 bases, J lost 5 bases, and 5 bases stayed unmatched. The CDR3 DNA reads as TGTGCCAGCAGTTCAGGGGGAGTGGATAATTCACCCCTCCACTTT. The encoded protein is CASSSGGVDNSPLHF.

The chain recombines TRBV6-4 with TRBJ1-2; perhaps TRBD1 as D (5 bases). Per germline, CDR1 MRHNA and CDR2 SNTAGT. V was clipped by 6 bases and J by 4 bases, with 12 bases between them. CDR3 length equals 13 residues. CDR3 sequence: CASSPKTGYGYTF. The CDR3 DNA reads as TGTGCCAGCAGCCCCAAAACAGGCTATGGCTACACCTTC.

The chain is built from TRBV29-1 and TRBJ1-5; the D gene is possibly TRBD1 (5 bases). V lost 2 bases and J 4 bases, leaving 12 bases between the germline ends. The CDR3 length is 14 residues. The germline gives CDR1 SQVTM, CDR2 ANQGSEA. CDR3 residues: CSVEWGDGNQPQHF. The CDR3 bases are TGCAGCGTTGAATGGGGGGATGGGAATCAGCCCCAGCATTTT.

The V and J genes are TRBV4-3 and TRBJ1-4; 8 positions match TRBD1. V dropped 1 base and J dropped 7; count of bases not matched to a gene: 2. Germline CDR1 is LGHNA and CDR2 is YSLEER. The CDR3 has 14 amino acids. The CDR3 bases are TGCGCCAGCAGCCAAGGACAGGGGTTTGAAAAACTGTTTTTT. Its protein product is CASSQGQGFEKLFF.

The chain has TRBV20-1 and TRBJ1-1; unclear D gene. The V end lost 3 bases, the J end lost 0 bases, and 8 bases lay between the germline ends. Germline CDR1 and CDR2: DFQATT and SNEGSKA (reference sequence). This CDR3 has 13 amino acids. In DNA form, the CDR3 reads TGCAGTGCTAGTGTGTCTATGAACACTGAAGCTTTCTTT. Encoded protein: CSASVSMNTEAFF.

This clone appeared a single time. V is TRBV13 and J is TRBJ2-7; 8 bases align to TRBD2. V lost 0 bases and J lost 4; bases outside the gene matches: 5. From germline, CDR1 is PRHDT and CDR2 FYEKMQ (reference sequence). This CDR3 spans 15 amino acids. CDR3 sequence (DNA): TGTGCCAGCAGCTTAGGACGGGGGGGCCCTTACGAGCAGTACTTC. Its translation is CASSLGRGGPYEQYF.

This clone was detected once. V gene TRBV15 combines with J gene TRBJ1-1; a weak D match, TRBD1 (6 bases). The CDR3 has 18 amino acids. Between the trimmed V and J ends, which lost 0 bases and 5 bases, there was a span of 22 bases. Per germline, CDR1 LNHNV and CDR2 YYDKDF (reference sequence). As DNA, the CDR3 is TGTGCCACCAGCAGAGACACAGGGTGGGGATATAGTGAAACTGAAGCTTTCTTT. Translated: CATSRDTGWGYSETEAFF.

The chain is built from TRBV2 and TRBJ2-1; 10 nucleotides agree with TRBD1. Germline CDR1 reads SNHLY; CDR2 reads FYNNEI. J gave up 6 bases and V 8 bases, and 7 bases lay outside the gene matches. This CDR3 spans 14 amino acids. The CDR3 is CASYTGTGVNEQFF. The CDR3 DNA sequence: TGTGCCAGCTACACCGGGACAGGGGTCAATGAGCAGTTCTTC.

In DNA, the CDR3 is TGTGCCAGCAGCACCGGTGGGGCCACTGAAGCTTTCTTT. Translation: CASSTGGATEAFF. The chain couples TRBV9 to TRBJ1-1; TRBD1 might be the D (5 bases). The germline CDR1 and CDR2 sequences are SGDLS and YYNGEE. CDR3 length equals 13 residues. Trimming stripped 4 bases from V and 4 bases from J, with 11 bases between.

The count of this clone is one. The CDR3 protein is CASSFFQGPSSYNEQFF. CDR3 bases: TGTGCCAGCAGTTTTTTTCAGGGGCCTAGCTCCTACAATGAGCAGTTCTTC. The chain links TRBV28 to TRBJ2-1, with TRBD1 as a possible D gene (6 bases). This CDR3 spans 17 amino acids. The ends were cut back, 3 bases at V and 0 bases at J, with 15 bases in the middle. Germline CDR1 is MDHEN and CDR2 is SYDVKM. Full variable domain (outside the CDR3, taken from reference TRBV28 and TRBJ2-1): DVKVTQSSRYLVKRTGEKVFLECVQDMDHENMFWYRQDPGLGLRLIYFSYDVKMKEKGDIPEGYSVSREKKERFSLILESASTNQTSMYLCASSFFQGPSSYNEQFFGPGTRLTVL.

The chain links TRBV9 to TRBJ2-1; the match to TRBD2 covers 7 bases. V shed 4 bases, J shed 0 bases, and the junction held 10 bases outside the gene matches. Germline V gene sequence: CDR1 SGDLS, CDR2 YYNGEE. The CDR3 runs 17 residues. The CDR3 spells CASSPLGLADSYNEQFF. In DNA form, the CDR3 reads TGTGCCAGCAGCCCCCTCGGGCTAGCGGACTCCTACAATGAGCAGTTCTTC. Looking up the rest from reference TRBV9 and TRBJ2-1 gives the full variable domain: DSGVTQTPKHLITATGQRVTLRCSPRSGDLSVYWYQQSLDQGLQFLIQYYNGEERAKGNILERFSAQQFPDLHSELNLSSLELGDSALYFCASSPLGLADSYNEQFFGPGTRLTVL.

The chain recombines TRBV18 with TRBJ1-5; D is unclear. CDR1 is KGHSH and CDR2 is LQKENI in the germline V gene. V was shortened by 6 bases and J by 5 bases, with 17 bases between the two germline ends. The CDR3 contains 15 residues. CDR3 loop: CASSSTGKFDQPQHF. The CDR3 coding sequence is TGTGCCAGCTCTAGCACGGGGAAGTTCGATCAGCCCCAGCATTTT.

This chain joins TRBV28 and TRBJ1-2, with 12 bases fitting TRBD1. The CDR3 has 16 amino acids. Germline loops: CDR1 MDHEN, CDR2 SYDVKM. V was pared by 5 bases and J by 0 bases, with 4 bases of the junction left unmatched. CDR3 coding DNA: TGTGCCAGCAGTGGGGACAGGGGGCGTCCTAACTATGGCTACACCTTC. Translated: CASSGDRGRPNYGYTF.

The chain recombines TRBV7-9 with TRBJ1-1, with 9 positions matching TRBD1. V lost 3 bases, J lost 6 bases, and 5 bases stayed unmatched. CDR1 is SEHNR and CDR2 is FQNEAQ in the germline V gene (reference sequence). The CDR3 is 14 residues long. Here the CDR3 reads CASSFRTGEAEAFF. The DNA for the CDR3 is TGTGCCAGCAGCTTTAGGACAGGGGAGGCTGAAGCTTTCTTT.

The chain employs TRBV5-1 and TRBJ1-2; possibly TRBD1 for D (5 bases). Deletions cut 0 bases from V and 7 bases from J, with 22 bases between. Germline V gene sequence: CDR1 SGHRS, CDR2 YFSETQ. The CDR3 contains 17 residues. CDR3 in amino acids: CASSLDVGRGRVSGYTF. DNA of the CDR3: TGCGCCAGCAGCTTGGATGTCGGGAGGGGTAGGGTGAGTGGCTACACCTTC.

The rearrangement links TRBV27 to TRBJ1-6; D uncertain. The CDR3 loop spans 18 amino acids. V was cut by 1 base and J by 6 bases, with 19 bases left in between. Germline CDR1 MNHEY, CDR2 SMNVEV (reference sequence). The CDR3 sequence: CASSLWRPGVMGNSPLHF. The CDR3 DNA sequence: TGTGCCAGCAGTTTATGGAGGCCCGGGGTTATGGGTAATTCACCCCTCCACTTT.

The rearrangement links TRBV7-9 to TRBJ2-3, with D perhaps matching TRBD1 (5 bases). The CDR3 length is 15 residues. V shed 0 bases and J shed 0 bases, with 7 bases lying between them. Germline V gene lookup returns CDR1 SEHNR and CDR2 FQNEAQ (reference sequence). The DNA of the CDR3 is TGTGCCAGCAGCTTAGCCCAGGGTAGCACAGATACGCAGTATTTT. The encoded protein is CASSLAQGSTDTQYF.

The chain is built from TRBV24-1 and TRBJ1-1; 12 nucleotides match TRBD1. Germline lookup yields CDR1 KGHDR and CDR2 SFDVKD. V gave up 3 bases and J gave up 4 bases; unmatched junction bases: 5. The CDR3 runs 16 residues. The CDR3 loop is CATSDGTGGAGTEAFF. The CDR3 DNA is TGTGCCACCAGTGATGGGACAGGGGGCGCCGGCACTGAAGCTTTCTTT.

The chain carries TRBV3-1 (or the pseudogene TRBV3-2) and TRBJ2-3, with 8 bases aligning to TRBD2. The CDR3 loop spans 17 amino acids. Losses at the gene ends were 1 base for V and 0 bases for J; bases not matched to a gene: 6. Germline V CDR1 and CDR2: LGHDT, YNNKEL (reference sequence). Here the CDR3 reads CASSQANPSGSTDTQYF. CDR3 coding DNA: TGTGCCAGCAGCCAAGCTAATCCTAGCGGGAGCACAGATACGCAGTATTTT.

The V gene is TRBV5-6, the J gene TRBJ2-3; a possible D gene is TRBD1 (6 bases). This CDR3 comprises 16 residues. Germline V CDR1 and CDR2: SGHDT, YYEEEE. Trimming pared 4 bases from V and 0 bases from J, leaving 15 bases between. The CDR3 DNA follows: TGTGCCAGCAGCGTAGGCCGGGACACAAGCACAGATACGCAGTATTTT. This codes for CASSVGRDTSTDTQYF.

V is TRBV5-4 and J is TRBJ1-2; 9 nucleotides agree with TRBD1. V lost 4 bases, J lost 7 bases, and 14 bases stayed unmatched. This CDR3 is 16 amino acids long. Per the germline V gene, CDR1 is SGHNT and CDR2 is YYREEE (reference sequence). CDR3 nucleotides: TGTGCCAGCAGCCCTCCCGCCGGGACAGGGATCGTTGGCTACACCTTC. As protein: CASSPPAGTGIVGYTF.

The gene calls are TRBV6-5 and TRBJ1-5; maybe TRBD1 (5 bases). The germline V gene encodes CDR1 MNHEY and CDR2 SVGAGI. The V end lost 0 bases, the J end lost 3 bases, and 12 bases lay between the germline ends. The CDR3 is 16 residues long. The CDR3: CASSYSRTGPNQPQHF. As DNA, the CDR3 is TGTGCCAGCAGTTACTCGCGTACAGGCCCCAATCAGCCCCAGCATTTT.

In DNA form, the CDR3 reads TGTGCCAGCAGTTTAAGTGATTTGAGGTTTGAAAAACTGTTTTTT. Amino acid sequence: CASSLSDLRFEKLFF. The genes are TRBV28 and TRBJ1-4; D gene unclear. This CDR3 region has 15 residues. V was pared by 2 bases and J by 7 bases, with 14 bases between. From germline, CDR1 is MDHEN and CDR2 SYDVKM.

The rearrangement joins TRBV28 to TRBJ1-2; TRBD1 aligns across 7 bases. CDR1 MDHEN and CDR2 SYDVKM come from the germline V gene. The length of the CDR3 is 19 residues. The V gene end was trimmed by 6 bases and the J gene end by 4 bases; junction bases not matched to a gene: 23. This chain's CDR3 is CASSPPGSRYGQESYGYTF. The CDR3 nucleotides are TGTGCCAGCAGCCCCCCTGGTTCCCGCTACGGACAGGAGTCCTATGGCTACACCTTC.